This entry describes one TCR beta chain. Its specificity is not known. This entry belongs to a study of cytomegalovirus exposure and HLA in healthy donors. Study results and caveats: Later analysis identified a missense DCLRE1C variant that was linked to TCR beta V- and J-gene trimming.

The CDR3 spans 14 residues. V lost 5 bases and J lost 3; bases outside the gene matches: 3. Germline CDR1 SNHLY, CDR2 FYNNEI. PCR primers comprised 60 Vbeta and 13 Jbeta primers. Generated by immunoSEQ multiplex PCR, the TCRdb table keeps only in-frame clones and is missing some. The sample has about 94,000 clones; more than 75% are singletons. What was sequenced was PBMCs. The rearrangement uses TRBV2 and TRBJ2-3; 9 bases map to TRBD1. This TCR was sampled from a human donor in good health. CDR3 amino acids: CASSTGQGTDTQYF. Written as DNA, the CDR3 is TGTGCCAGCAGTACGGGACAGGGTACAGATACGCAGTATTTT.